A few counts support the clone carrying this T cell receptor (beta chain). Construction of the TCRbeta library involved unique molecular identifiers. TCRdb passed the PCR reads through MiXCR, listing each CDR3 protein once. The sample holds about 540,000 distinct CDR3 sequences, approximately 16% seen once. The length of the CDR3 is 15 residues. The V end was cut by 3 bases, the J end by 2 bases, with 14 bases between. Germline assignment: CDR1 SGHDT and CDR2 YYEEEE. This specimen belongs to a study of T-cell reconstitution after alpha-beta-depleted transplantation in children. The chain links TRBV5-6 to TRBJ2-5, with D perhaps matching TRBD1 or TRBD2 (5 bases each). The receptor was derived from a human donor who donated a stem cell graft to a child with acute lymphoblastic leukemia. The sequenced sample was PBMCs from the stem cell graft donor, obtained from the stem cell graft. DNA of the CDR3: TGTGCCAGCAGCTCTACAATTGGGGGACAAGAGACCCAGTACTTC. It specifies CASSSTIGGQETQYF.